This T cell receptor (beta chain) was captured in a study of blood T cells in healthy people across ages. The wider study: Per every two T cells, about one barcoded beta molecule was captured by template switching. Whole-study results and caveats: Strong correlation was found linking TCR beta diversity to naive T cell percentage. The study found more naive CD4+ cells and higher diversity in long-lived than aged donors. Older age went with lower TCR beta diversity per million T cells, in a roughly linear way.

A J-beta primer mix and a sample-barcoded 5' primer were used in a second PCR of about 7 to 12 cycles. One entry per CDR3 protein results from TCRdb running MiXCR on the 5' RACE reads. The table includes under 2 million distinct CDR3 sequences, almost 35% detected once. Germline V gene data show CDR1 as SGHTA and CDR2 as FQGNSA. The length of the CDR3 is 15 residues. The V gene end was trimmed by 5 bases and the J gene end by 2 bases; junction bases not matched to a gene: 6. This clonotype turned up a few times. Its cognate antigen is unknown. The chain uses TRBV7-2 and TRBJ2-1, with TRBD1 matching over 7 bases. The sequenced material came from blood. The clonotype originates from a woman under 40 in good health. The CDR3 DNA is TGTGCCAGCAGCGCCTACAGGGGTGCCTACAATGAGCAGTTCTTC. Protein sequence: CASSAYRGAYNEQFF.